This T cell receptor beta chain stems from a study of CD8+ T cells in alopecia areata (dated by TCRdb to 2016 to 2019). Notes on the research overall: The treated patients took part in an open-label pilot trial in which moderate-to-severe alopecia areata was treated with oral tofacitinib at 5 to 10 mg twice daily. In both human patients and the C3H/HeJ mouse model, the study applied high-throughput TCRbeta sequencing to look at T cell clonal expansion in alopecia areata. TCRbeta CDR3 regions were amplified by immunoSEQ multiplex PCR using 35 Vbeta forward and 13 Jbeta reverse primers. Patients received tofacitinib for 6 to 18 months and were then followed off drug for 6 months to check for delayed response and recurrence. RNA was obtained with the PAXgene miRNA kit for fixed scalp, the miRNeasy kit for PBMCs, and the RNeasy kit for mouse skin. Tofacitinib-treated patients had biopsies at baseline and at 4 and 24 weeks of treatment, with a later scalp biopsy in several patients. Scalp clonality was compared across normal scalp (n=4), patchy alopecia areata scalp (n=8), and alopecia totalis/universalis scalp (n=8). Scalp tissue and sorted CD4+ and CD8+ peripheral blood T cells from patchy and totalis/universalis alopecia areata patients and from healthy controls were covered by human TCRbeta sequencing. In treated patients, disease severity was measured using the SALT score, which gives the percentage of scalp surface area affected.

Libraries came from the immunoSEQ multiplex PCR assay. For TCR sequencing, RNA was extracted from every sample and reverse transcribed into cDNA to serve as template. First-strand cDNA was synthesized with SuperScript III using a 2:1 mix of oligo-dT and random hexamers. A synthetic immune receptor repertoire was used to gauge amplification bias, and whatever bias remained was removed computationally. In the original analysis: Raw reads were preprocessed to remove errors, and CDR3 was defined according to IMGT conventions as the region from the conserved cysteine to phenylalanine. Clonality was computed as 1 minus the Shannon entropy, with the entropy normalized by log2 of the number of productive unique TCRs. Scalp TCRbeta sequences were cross-referenced with sorted blood CD4 and CD8 repertoires so that the CD4 or CD8 identity of scalp clones could be inferred. The source is immuneACCESS, and TCRdb retained only in-frame sequences with V and J called. Part of the clones is not carried over; for the studies checked, unresolved V genes explain less than half of this, and the remainder is unexplained. Clonal size and the V and J genes are those of that table, whereas D and trimming came from the DNA. The sample profile shows 90,000 or so clones; roughly two fifths of them were found once. The top ten hold roughly 18% of the sample.

The full study reports these points: Shared TCR sequences between patients were less evident than in mice, which may be partly attributable to HLA diversity in the patient population. Compared with normal scalp, lesional scalp, particularly in alopecia totalis/universalis, had higher clonality and more expanded CD8+ clones, which suggests antigenic drive. Unlike mouse skin, where gammadelta T cells dominate, normal human skin contains resident alphabeta T cells that get sequenced too, which complicates analysis of the scalp TCR repertoire. Scalp clonality and the number of expanded CD8+ clones among the top 100 scalp clones were significantly decreased by tofacitinib. Because the treated cohort was small and had only one nonresponder, larger studies are needed to examine links between baseline CD8+ expansion and response. Many expanded lesional clones persisted in scalp and blood during tofacitinib treatment, which may partly explain relapse after stopping treatment.

As encoded in the germline V gene (reference sequence), CDR1 is LNHDA while CDR2 is SQIVND. Including cysteine and phenylalanine, the CDR3 has 18 amino acids. Just CDR3 DNA is preserved here, 54 bases in frame from base 1. Relative to germline, V is 9 bases shorter and J is 1 base shorter, with 24 bases between their ends. Interpreted using the paper, the time point label stands for: 20 to 30 weeks on oral tofacitinib. In light of the paper, this sample's treatment or condition label describes: oral pan-JAK inhibitor, 5-10 mg twice daily. From alopecia areata patients, peripheral blood was collected along with lesional scalp punch biopsies. PBMCs were isolated by density centrifugation and stained for CD3, CD4 and CD8, after which CD4+ and CD8+ T cells were sorted on a FACSAria. Turning to this clone: Its antigen is unknown. One base away there is no much larger clone; base qualities are not given.

The chain is assembled from TRBV19 and TRBJ2-2, and possibly TRBD1, on 6 matching bases. The receptor was isolated from a human donor with alopecia areata. The sequencing used CD8+ T cells sorted from blood, collected at week 24, from a patient treated with tofacitinib. For the CDR3, the sequence is CASPVFVEWGQNTGELFF. The DNA reads TGTGCCAGCCCAGTTTTCGTTGAATGGGGGCAGAACACCGGGGAGCTGTTTTTT.